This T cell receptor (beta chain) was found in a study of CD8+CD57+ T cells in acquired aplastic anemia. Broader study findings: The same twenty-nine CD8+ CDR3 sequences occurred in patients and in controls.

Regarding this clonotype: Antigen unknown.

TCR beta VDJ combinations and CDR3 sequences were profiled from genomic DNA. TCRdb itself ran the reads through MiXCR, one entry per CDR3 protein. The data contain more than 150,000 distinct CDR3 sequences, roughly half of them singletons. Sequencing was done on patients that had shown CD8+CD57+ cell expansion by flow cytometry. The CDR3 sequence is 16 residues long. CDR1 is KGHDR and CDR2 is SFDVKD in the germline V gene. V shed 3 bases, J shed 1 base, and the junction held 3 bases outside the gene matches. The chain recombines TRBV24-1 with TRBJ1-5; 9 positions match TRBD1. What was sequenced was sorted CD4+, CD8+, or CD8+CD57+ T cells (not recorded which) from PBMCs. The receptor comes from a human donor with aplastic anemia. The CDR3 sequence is CATSDAGTGSNQPQHF. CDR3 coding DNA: TGTGCCACCAGTGATGCCGGGACAGGGAGCAATCAGCCCCAGCATTTT.